The following is a T cell receptor (beta chain) sequence with its context. CDR1 and CDR2 (germline): LNHDA, SQIVND (reference sequence). The CDR3 runs to 16 residues. Trimming removed 6 bases from V and 2 bases from J; junction bases left unmatched: 7. This specimen belongs to a study of shared T cell receptors in the human thymus. Produced via immunoSEQ multiplex PCR; TCRdb's table is partial and in-frame only. This table holds around 730,000 clones, 70% to 90% found once. These data are also associated with another study on human thymus T cells. This second report adds: Resections were taken during corrective heart surgery, and the thymus tissue came from these.

The chain links TRBV19 to TRBJ2-6, with 7 bases lining up with TRBD2. This clonotype originated in a girl under three years old with a congenital heart defect. Material for sequencing was thymocytes. The CDR3 loop is CASRGGETTGANVLTF. The CDR3 DNA reads TGTGCCAGTAGGGGGGGGGAAACGACTGGGGCCAACGTCCTGACTTTC.